The 4 T cell receptor beta chains below come from one sample, sequenced in a study of blood T cell repertoires in COVID-19. Sequenced by immunoSEQ multiplex PCR; TCRdb stores in-frame clones only, minus some. The sample has approximately 100,000 clones, around 89% seen once. Source material: peripheral blood. These TCRs come from a human donor with acute or convalescent COVID-19. The donor label of this sample is uncertain.

In this sample, this clone turned up once. The rearrangement links TRBV27 to TRBJ2-6; D gene ambiguous. The germline CDR1 and CDR2 sequences are MNHEY and SMNVEV (reference sequence). The CDR3 loop spans 15 amino acids. Trimming removed 6 bases at V and 0 bases at J, with 9 bases between. This chain's CDR3 is CASRRSSSGANVLTF. The CDR3 coding sequence is TGTGCCAGCAGACGATCTAGCTCTGGGGCCAACGTCCTGACTTTC.

This clone was seen only a few times. The chain combines TRBV6-2 or TRBV6-3 with TRBJ1-5; TRBD1 agrees at 8 bases. This CDR3 contains 16 residues. V was pared by 2 bases and J by 4 bases, with 7 bases of the junction left unmatched. The germline gives CDR1 MNHEY, CDR2 SVGEGT. Written as DNA, the CDR3 is TGTGCCAGCAGTTACGGGGGACAGGCCTCTAATCAGCCCCAGCATTTT. This sequence encodes CASSYGGQASNQPQHF.

The chain links TRBV27 to TRBJ2-1, with D perhaps TRBD2 (6 bases). Trimming took off 3 bases at V and 7 bases at J, with 16 bases between the two ends. Germline CDR1 and CDR2: MNHEY and SMNVEV (reference sequence). CDR3 length equals 15 residues. The CDR3 protein is CASSLKDPGRNEQFF. The CDR3 bases are TGTGCCAGCAGTTTGAAAGACCCCGGGAGAAATGAGCAGTTCTTC.

The V and J genes are TRBV18 and TRBJ2-2, with TRBD2 as a possible D gene (5 bases). V gave up 6 bases and J gave up 2 bases, with 13 bases separating them. CDR3 length equals 15 residues. CDR1 is KGHSH and CDR2 is LQKENI in the germline V gene. The chain's CDR3 is CASSPAVLNTGELFF. CDR3 coding DNA: TGTGCCAGCTCGCCAGCGGTTCTTAACACCGGGGAGCTGTTTTTT.